In its sample, the clone carrying this TCR beta chain was seen once. Sequencing of TCR beta, carried out with a high-throughput approach, was applied to CD8+ and CD4+ T cells from the blood. Bulk CD8+ and CD4+ cells came from magnetic negative isolation; CD8+ TEMRA by FACS. Random hexamers served to reverse transcribe about 0.45 to 1 ug RNA. With immunoSEQ multiplex PCR, TCR beta CDR3 was amplified across 54 Vbeta and 13 Jbeta. TCRdb reanalysed the immunoSEQ multiplex PCR reads using MiXCR and keeps one entry per CDR3 protein. The sample yields about 200,000 distinct CDR3 sequences, roughly 95% seen once. These data originate in a study of CD8 T cells in Susac syndrome. CDR3 length equals 15 residues. Germline V CDR1 and CDR2: SGHDN, FVKESK. V lost 4 bases and J 2 bases, leaving 14 bases between the germline ends.

The rearrangement links TRBV14 to TRBJ1-2, with D possibly being TRBD1 (5 bases). This receptor was taken from a human donor in good health. Sequencing was performed on CD4+ T cells from PBMCs. Here the CDR3 reads CASSPLGVVNYGYTF. In DNA form, the CDR3 reads TGTGCCAGCAGCCCCTTAGGGGTTGTCAACTATGGCTACACCTTC.